The entry below gives a single T cell receptor beta chain sequence along with its context. One junction end disagrees with the germline gene, perhaps due to a read error. This CDR3 comprises 15 residues. CDR1 and CDR2 (germline): SSHAT, FNYEAQ (reference sequence). The protocol was immunoSEQ multiplex PCR, while the TCRdb copy is restricted to in-frame clones and leaves out a portion. The sample lists tens of thousands of clones; roughly 74% were seen once. These data originate in a study of blood T cell repertoires in COVID-19. Whole-study context: Researchers got acute and convalescent COVID-19 samples from the United States, Italy and Spain.

The genes are TRBV7-7 and TRBJ2-1; 7 bases align to TRBD1. Input material: peripheral blood. This sequence originates from an elderly woman with acute or convalescent COVID-19. The CDR3 loop reads CASSIAGTASNEQFF. CDR3 in DNA: TGTGCCAGCAGCATAGCCGGGACAGCCTCCAATGAGCAGTTCTTC.